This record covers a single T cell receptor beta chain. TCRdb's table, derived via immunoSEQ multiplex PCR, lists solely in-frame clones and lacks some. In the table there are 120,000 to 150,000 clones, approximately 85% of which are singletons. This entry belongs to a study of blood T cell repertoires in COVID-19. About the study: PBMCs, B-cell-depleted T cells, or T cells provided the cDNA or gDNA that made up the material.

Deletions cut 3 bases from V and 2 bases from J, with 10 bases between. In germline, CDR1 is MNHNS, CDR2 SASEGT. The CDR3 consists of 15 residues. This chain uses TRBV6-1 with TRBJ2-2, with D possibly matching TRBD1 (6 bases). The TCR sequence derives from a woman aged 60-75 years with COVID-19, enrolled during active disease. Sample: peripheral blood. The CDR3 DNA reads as TGTGCCAGCAGTGACCAGGGGCTCAACACCGGGGAGCTGTTTTTT. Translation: CASSDQGLNTGELFF.